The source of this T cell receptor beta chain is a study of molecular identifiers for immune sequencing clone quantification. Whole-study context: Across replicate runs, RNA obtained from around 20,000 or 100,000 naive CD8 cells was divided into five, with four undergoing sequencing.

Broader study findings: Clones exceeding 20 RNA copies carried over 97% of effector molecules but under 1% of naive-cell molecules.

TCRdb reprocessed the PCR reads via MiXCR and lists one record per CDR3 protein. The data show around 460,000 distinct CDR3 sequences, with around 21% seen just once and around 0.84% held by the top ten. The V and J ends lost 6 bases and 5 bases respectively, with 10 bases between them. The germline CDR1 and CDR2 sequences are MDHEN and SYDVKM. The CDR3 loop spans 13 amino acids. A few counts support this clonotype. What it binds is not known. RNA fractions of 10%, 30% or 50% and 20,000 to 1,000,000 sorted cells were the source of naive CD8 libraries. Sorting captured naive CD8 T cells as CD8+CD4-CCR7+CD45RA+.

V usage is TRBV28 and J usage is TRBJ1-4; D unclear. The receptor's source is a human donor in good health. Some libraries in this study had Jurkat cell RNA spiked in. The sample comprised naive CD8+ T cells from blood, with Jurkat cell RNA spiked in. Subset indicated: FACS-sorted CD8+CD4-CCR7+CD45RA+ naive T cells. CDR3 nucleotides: TGTGCCAGCAGCGGGGAGGAGAATGAAAAACTGTTTTTT. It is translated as CASSGEENEKLFF.